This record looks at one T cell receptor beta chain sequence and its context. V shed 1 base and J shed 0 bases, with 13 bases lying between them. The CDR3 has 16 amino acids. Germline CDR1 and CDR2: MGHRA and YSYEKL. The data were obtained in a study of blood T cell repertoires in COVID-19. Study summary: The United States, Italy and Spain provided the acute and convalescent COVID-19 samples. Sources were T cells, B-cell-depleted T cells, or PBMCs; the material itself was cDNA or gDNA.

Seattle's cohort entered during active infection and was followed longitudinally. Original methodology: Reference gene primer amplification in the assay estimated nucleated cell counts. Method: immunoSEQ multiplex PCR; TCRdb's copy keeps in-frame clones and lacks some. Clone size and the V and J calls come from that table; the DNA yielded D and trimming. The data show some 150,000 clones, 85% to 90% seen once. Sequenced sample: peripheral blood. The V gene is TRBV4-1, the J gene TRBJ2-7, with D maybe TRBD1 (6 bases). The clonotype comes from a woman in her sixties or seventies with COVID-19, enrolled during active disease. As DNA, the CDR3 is TGCGCCAGCAGCCAAGCTTGGCCAGGGGACTCCTACGAGCAGTACTTC. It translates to CASSQAWPGDSYEQYF.